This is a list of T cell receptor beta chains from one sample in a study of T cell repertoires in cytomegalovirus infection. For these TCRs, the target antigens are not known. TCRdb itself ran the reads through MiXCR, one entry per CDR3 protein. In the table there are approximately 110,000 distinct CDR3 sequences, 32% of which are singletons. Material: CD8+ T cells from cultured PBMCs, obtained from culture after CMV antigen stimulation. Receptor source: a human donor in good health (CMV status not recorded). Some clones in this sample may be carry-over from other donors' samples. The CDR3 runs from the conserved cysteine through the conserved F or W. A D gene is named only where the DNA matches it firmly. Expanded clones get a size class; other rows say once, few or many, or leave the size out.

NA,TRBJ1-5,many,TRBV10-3,TGTGCCATCAGTGAGTCGCCCGGGAACCAGCCCCAGCATTTT,CAISESPGNQPQHF
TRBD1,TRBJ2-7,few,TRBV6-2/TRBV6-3,TGTGCCAGCAGTTACGACAGGGGTGACTACGAGCAGTACTTC,CASSYDRGDYEQYF
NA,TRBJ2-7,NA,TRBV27,TGTGCCAGCAGTTGGGGATCCAGGGCAGGTCCCTACGAGCAGTACTTC,CASSWGSRAGPYEQYF
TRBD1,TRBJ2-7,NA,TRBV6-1,TGTGCCAGCAGTGAACTGGGATTAACAGGGGACGAGCAGTACTTC,CASSELGLTGDEQYF
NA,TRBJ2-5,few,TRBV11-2,TGTGCCAGCTCCCGGGGACAAGAGACCCAGTACTTC,CASSRGQETQYF
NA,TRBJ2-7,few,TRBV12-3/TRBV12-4,TGTGCCAGCAGTTTTGGCTCAGCCTACGAGCAGTACTTC,CASSFGSAYEQYF
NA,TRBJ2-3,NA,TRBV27,TGTGCCAGCAGCAGGGGAGGCGCAGATACGCAGTATTTT,CASSRGGADTQYF
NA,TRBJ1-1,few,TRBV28,TGTGCCAGCAGTCCCAGGGATTGGGACACTGAAGCTTTCTTT,CASSPRDWDTEAFF
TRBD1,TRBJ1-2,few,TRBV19,TGTGCCAGTAATCACAGGGGGATCTTCTATGGCTACACCTTC,CASNHRGIFYGYTF
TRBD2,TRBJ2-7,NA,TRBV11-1,TGTGCCAGCAGCTCAATAGCGGGGAGTACTTACTACGAGCAGTACTTC,CASSSIAGSTYYEQYF
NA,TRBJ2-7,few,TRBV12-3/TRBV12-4,TGTGCCAGCAGTCGAACAGGGAGTAGCTCCTACGAGCAGTACTTC,CASSRTGSSSYEQYF
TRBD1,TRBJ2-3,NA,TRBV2,TGTGCCAGCAGTCCGCCGGGACAGGGCCCGTATGAGACAGATACGCAGTATTTT,CASSPPGQGPYETDTQYF
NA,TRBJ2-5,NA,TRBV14,TGTGCCAGCAGCCAGACAGCCCCAGTGGGCGAGACCCAGTACTTC,CASSQTAPVGETQYF
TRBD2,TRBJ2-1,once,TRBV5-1,TGCGCCAGCAGCTCCGGACTAGCGGGGGGGTTGGATGAGCAGTTCTTC,CASSSGLAGGLDEQFF
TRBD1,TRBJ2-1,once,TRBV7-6,TGTGCTAGCAGCTTAGGCCGGGACAGGGGATACAATGAGCAGTTCTTC,CASSLGRDRGYNEQFF
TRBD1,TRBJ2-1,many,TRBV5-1,TGCGCCAGCAGCGCCGGGACAGGGTACAATGAGCAGTTCTTC,CASSAGTGYNEQFF
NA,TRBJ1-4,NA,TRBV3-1,TGTGCCAGCAGCGCACAGGAACGGGCTAATGAAAAACTGTTTTTT,CASSAQERANEKLFF
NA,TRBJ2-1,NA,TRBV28,TGTGCCAGCCTCACACCGGAGCACAGCTCCTACAATGAGCAGTTCTTC,CASLTPEHSSYNEQFF
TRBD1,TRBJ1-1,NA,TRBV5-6,TGTGCCAGCAGCCCGACAGGGAAGTGGACTGAAGCTTTCTTT,CASSPTGKWTEAFF
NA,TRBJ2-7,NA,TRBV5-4,TGTGCCAGCAGCTTGGCCAGGGGCGAATACCAGCAGTACTTC,CASSLARGEYQQYF